The present TCR beta chain was sequenced within a study of early T cells in non-severe SARS-CoV-2 infection. Regarding the study as a whole: The matching step, a VDJdb search, favored anti-spike CD8 responses and missed private and CD4 specificities.

TCRdb independently ran MiXCR on the 5' RACE reads; one entry per CDR3 protein. The sample gives some 29,000 distinct CDR3 sequences, 5% to 6% of which show up once; roughly 4% is in the top ten. The germline gives CDR1 MNHEY, CDR2 SVGEGT. Trimming shortened V by 8 bases and J by 2 bases, and 14 bases separated the two germline ends. This CDR3 has 14 residues. This clonotype was observed at least ten times. Antigen unknown. Sequenced input: whole blood. This TCR was sampled from an adult who was a healthcare worker with PCR-confirmed SARS-CoV-2 infection or an uninfected control (not recorded which). The chain recombines TRBV6-2 or TRBV6-3 with TRBJ2-3; D may correspond to TRBD1 or TRBD2 (5 bases each). Here the CDR3 reads CASERGVYTDTQYF. The CDR3 nucleotides read TGTGCCAGCGAAAGAGGGGTTTACACAGATACGCAGTATTTT.